This is a list of T cell receptor beta chains from one sample in a study of Ad26.COV2.S vaccination and SARS-CoV-2 variants. Only in-frame clones appear in the TCRdb table, and some are missing; sequencing was by immunoSEQ multiplex PCR. The data contain some 480,000 clones, roughly 85% of them singletons. The sample was peripheral blood, taken in a trial of Ad26.COV2.S vaccine versus placebo. The receptors were gathered from a person aged 18 to 65 who received the Ad26.COV2.S COVID-19 vaccine or a placebo. The CDR3 runs from the conserved cysteine through the conserved F or W. A D gene is named only where the DNA matches it firmly. Size is stated for part of the rows, as once, few or many counts, or as a class when the clone is expanded.

clone_size: .; v_call: TRBV7-3; j_call: TRBJ1-1; d_call: .; cdr3_nt: TGTGCCAGCAGCCCCCAGGCGGGGGGGTCCCCCAACACTGAAGCTTTCTTT; cdr3_aa: CASSPQAGGSPNTEAFF
clone_size: .; v_call: TRBV5-1; j_call: TRBJ2-1; d_call: .; cdr3_nt: TGCGCCAGCACCTACAATGGACAGATACCCTACAATGAGCAGTTCTTC; cdr3_aa: CASTYNGQIPYNEQFF
clone_size: .; v_call: TRBV6-2/TRBV6-3; j_call: TRBJ2-7; d_call: TRBD2; cdr3_nt: TGTGCCAGCAGTTCCCGGACTAGCGGGGGCTACGAGCAGTACTTC; cdr3_aa: CASSSRTSGGYEQYF
clone_size: .; v_call: TRBV28; j_call: TRBJ2-3; d_call: TRBD1; cdr3_nt: TGTGCCAGCAGTTCCCCGGGACAGGGGGCGGATACGCAGTATTTT; cdr3_aa: CASSSPGQGADTQYF
clone_size: .; v_call: TRBV4-1; j_call: TRBJ2-1; d_call: TRBD2; cdr3_nt: TGCGCCAGCAGCCACATAAGCGGGATGGGGTCCTACAATGAGCAGTTCTTC; cdr3_aa: CASSHISGMGSYNEQFF
clone_size: .; v_call: TRBV30; j_call: TRBJ2-3; d_call: TRBD2; cdr3_nt: TGTGCCTGGAGTGTACAAGCGGGGGGCACAGATACGCAGTATTTT; cdr3_aa: CAWSVQAGGTDTQYF
clone_size: .; v_call: TRBV4-3; j_call: TRBJ1-5; d_call: TRBD1; cdr3_nt: TGCGCCAGCAGCCAAGATTGGTGGGGACAGCCTAATCAGCCCCAGCATTTT; cdr3_aa: CASSQDWWGQPNQPQHF
clone_size: .; v_call: TRBV12-3/TRBV12-4; j_call: TRBJ1-2; d_call: .; cdr3_nt: TGTGCCAGCAGTTTAAGCGGGGGGCTTGGCTACACCTTC; cdr3_aa: CASSLSGGLGYTF
clone_size: .; v_call: TRBV29-1; j_call: TRBJ1-2; d_call: TRBD1; cdr3_nt: TGCAGCGTTGAAGACAGGGGGCGGATCTTTCATGGCTACACCTTC; cdr3_aa: CSVEDRGRIFHGYTF
clone_size: .; v_call: TRBV4-2; j_call: TRBJ2-5; d_call: .; cdr3_nt: TGTGCCAGCAGCCAACCCGCCGCCCCTCAAGAGACCCAGTACTTC; cdr3_aa: CASSQPAAPQETQYF
clone_size: once; v_call: TRBV11-2; j_call: TRBJ2-7; d_call: TRBD2; cdr3_nt: TGTGCCAGCAGCCGGACGGGTCTAGCGGGAGGGACCTACTACGAGCAGTACTTC; cdr3_aa: CASSRTGLAGGTYYEQYF
clone_size: .; v_call: TRBV11-2; j_call: TRBJ2-1; d_call: .; cdr3_nt: TGTGCCAGCAGCCCTTTGGGGGGAAGCTCCTACAATGAGCAGTTCTTC; cdr3_aa: CASSPLGGSSYNEQFF
clone_size: .; v_call: TRBV25-1; j_call: TRBJ1-4; d_call: .; cdr3_nt: TGTGCCAGCCGCACTAATGAAAAACTGTTTTTT; cdr3_aa: CASRTNEKLFF
clone_size: .; v_call: TRBV5-1; j_call: TRBJ1-4; d_call: .; cdr3_nt: TGCGCCAGCAGCTTGTTACAGAACAATGAAAAACTGTTTTTT; cdr3_aa: CASSLLQNNEKLFF
clone_size: .; v_call: TRBV11-2; j_call: TRBJ2-2; d_call: TRBD1; cdr3_nt: TGTGCCAGCAGCTTCGGGACAGGGTGGTCCGGGGAGCTGTTTTTT; cdr3_aa: CASSFGTGWSGELFF
clone_size: .; v_call: TRBV11-1; j_call: TRBJ1-3; d_call: .; cdr3_nt: TGTGCCAGCAGCCCGGGAGTTACTGGAAACACCATATATTTT; cdr3_aa: CASSPGVTGNTIYF
clone_size: .; v_call: TRBV19; j_call: TRBJ2-6; d_call: .; cdr3_nt: TGTGCCAGTAACGACGGGAGCTCTGGGGCCAACGTCCTGACTTTC; cdr3_aa: CASNDGSSGANVLTF
clone_size: .; v_call: TRBV5-1; j_call: TRBJ2-1; d_call: TRBD2; cdr3_nt: TGCGCCAGCAGCTTGGCTACTAGCGGGAGGGGTTACGAGCAGTTCTTC; cdr3_aa: CASSLATSGRGYEQFF
clone_size: .; v_call: TRBV7-2; j_call: TRBJ2-5; d_call: TRBD2; cdr3_nt: TGTGCCAGCAGCTTGTCTAGCGGGAGTGGCTTAGAGACCCAGTACTTC; cdr3_aa: CASSLSSGSGLETQYF
clone_size: few; v_call: TRBV6-1; j_call: TRBJ1-6; d_call: .; cdr3_nt: TGTGCCAGCAGTGATGGCCCTTCACCCCTCCACTTT; cdr3_aa: CASSDGPSPLHF
clone_size: .; v_call: TRBV7-6; j_call: TRBJ2-7; d_call: TRBD1; cdr3_nt: TGTGCCAGCAGCTTACGGACAGGACTCTCCTACGAGCAGTACTTC; cdr3_aa: CASSLRTGLSYEQYF
clone_size: .; v_call: TRBV10-3; j_call: TRBJ2-7; d_call: .; cdr3_nt: TGTGCCATCAGTGGAACGGGCCCTGTAAATCCGTACTTC; cdr3_aa: CAISGTGPVNPYF
clone_size: .; v_call: TRBV5-6; j_call: TRBJ1-5; d_call: .; cdr3_nt: TGTGCCAGCAGCTTCGGAAGCAATCAGCCCCAGCATTTT; cdr3_aa: CASSFGSNQPQHF
clone_size: .; v_call: TRBV6-2/TRBV6-3; j_call: TRBJ2-1; d_call: .; cdr3_nt: TGTGCCAGCAGTTATCCGGGACTCAATGAGCAGTTCTTC; cdr3_aa: CASSYPGLNEQFF
clone_size: .; v_call: TRBV3-1/TRBV3-2; j_call: TRBJ2-2; d_call: TRBD1; cdr3_nt: TGTGCCAGCAGCCAAGAATTTTCCGACCGGGACAGATACACCGGGGAGCTGTTTTTT; cdr3_aa: CASSQEFSDRDRYTGELFF
clone_size: .; v_call: TRBV18; j_call: TRBJ2-5; d_call: .; cdr3_nt: TGTGCCAGCTCACCGGTCATCACTAGCAGGGAGACCCAGTACTTC; cdr3_aa: CASSPVITSRETQYF
clone_size: .; v_call: TRBV7-2; j_call: TRBJ2-1; d_call: .; cdr3_nt: TGTGCCAGCAGCTTAGCGGTAGGGACTGGGGGTGGTGAGCAGTTCTTC; cdr3_aa: CASSLAVGTGGGEQFF
clone_size: .; v_call: TRBV27; j_call: TRBJ2-1; d_call: TRBD2; cdr3_nt: TGTGCCAGCAGTCCGTCTAGCGGGAGGTGGAATGAGCAGTTCTTC; cdr3_aa: CASSPSSGRWNEQFF
clone_size: .; v_call: TRBV20-1; j_call: TRBJ1-1; d_call: .; cdr3_nt: TGCAGTGCTGCCCAAGTTGGAGCTTTCTTT; cdr3_aa: CSAAQVGAFF
clone_size: .; v_call: TRBV7-2; j_call: TRBJ2-7; d_call: TRBD2; cdr3_nt: TGTGCCAGCAGCTTGGGACGGACAGGCGGGAGGGCCCACGAGCAGTACTTC; cdr3_aa: CASSLGRTGGRAHEQYF
clone_size: .; v_call: TRBV6-2/TRBV6-3; j_call: TRBJ2-6; d_call: TRBD2; cdr3_nt: TGTGCCAGCAGCAAAAGGGGAAATCCGGGACTAGCGGGAGCTGGGGCCAACGTCCTGACTTTC; cdr3_aa: CASSKRGNPGLAGAGANVLTF
clone_size: .; v_call: TRBV30; j_call: TRBJ2-5; d_call: TRBD1; cdr3_nt: TGTGCCTGGAGTAGGGACAGGGGGTTTGGCGAGACCCAGTACTTC; cdr3_aa: CAWSRDRGFGETQYF
clone_size: .; v_call: TRBV28; j_call: TRBJ2-7; d_call: TRBD2; cdr3_nt: TGTGCCAGCAGTTTTGTGACTAGCGGGAGCTCCTACGAGCAGTACTTC; cdr3_aa: CASSFVTSGSSYEQYF
clone_size: once; v_call: TRBV12-3/TRBV12-4; j_call: TRBJ1-1; d_call: .; cdr3_nt: TGTGCCAGCAGGCGGGACACTTCTCAGGCTTTCTTT; cdr3_aa: CASRRDTSQAFF
clone_size: .; v_call: TRBV27; j_call: TRBJ1-1; d_call: .; cdr3_nt: TGTGCCAGCAGTTTAACGGGGGGGGCCACTGAAGCTTTCTTT; cdr3_aa: CASSLTGGATEAFF
clone_size: .; v_call: TRBV6-5; j_call: TRBJ2-7; d_call: TRBD2; cdr3_nt: TGTGCCAGCAAGCGGGAGGTTCTGACCGCCTACGAGCAGTACTTC; cdr3_aa: CASKREVLTAYEQYF
clone_size: once; v_call: TRBV4-2; j_call: TRBJ1-2; d_call: .; cdr3_nt: TGTGCCAGCAGCCTAGACACCATGGAGGGCTACACCTTC; cdr3_aa: CASSLDTMEGYTF
clone_size: .; v_call: TRBV30; j_call: TRBJ2-3; d_call: TRBD2; cdr3_nt: TGTGCCTGGAGTGCCGTTAGCGGGAGGGCCGTTACGCAGTATTTT; cdr3_aa: CAWSAVSGRAVTQYF
clone_size: .; v_call: TRBV15; j_call: TRBJ1-1; d_call: .; cdr3_nt: TGTGCCACCAGAGCTTGGGGGGACACTGAAGCTTTCTTT; cdr3_aa: CATRAWGDTEAFF
clone_size: .; v_call: TRBV5-4; j_call: TRBJ2-5; d_call: .; cdr3_nt: TGTGCCAGCAGCTTGTACGGCGGCCAAGAGACCCAGTACTTC; cdr3_aa: CASSLYGGQETQYF
clone_size: .; v_call: TRBV28; j_call: TRBJ1-5; d_call: .; cdr3_nt: TGTGCCAGCAGTTTACTCCAGGGGAATTATCAGCCCCAGCATTTT; cdr3_aa: CASSLLQGNYQPQHF
clone_size: .; v_call: TRBV9; j_call: TRBJ2-7; d_call: .; cdr3_nt: TGTGCCAGCAGCGTAGACTGGCAGGGATCCTACGAGCAGTACTTC; cdr3_aa: CASSVDWQGSYEQYF
clone_size: .; v_call: TRBV19; j_call: TRBJ2-2; d_call: TRBD1; cdr3_nt: TGTGCCACCCAACAGGGGCTTGGAAGCACCGGGGAGCTGTTTTTT; cdr3_aa: CATQQGLGSTGELFF
clone_size: .; v_call: TRBV28; j_call: TRBJ2-2; d_call: .; cdr3_nt: TGTGCCAGCAGGGTTGGAAAACGCACCGGGGAGCTGTTTTTT; cdr3_aa: CASRVGKRTGELFF
clone_size: .; v_call: TRBV11-1; j_call: TRBJ2-7; d_call: .; cdr3_nt: TGTGCCAGCAGCTTCGGCGGGACGGTCTACGAGCAGTACTTC; cdr3_aa: CASSFGGTVYEQYF
clone_size: .; v_call: TRBV10-3; j_call: TRBJ2-2; d_call: .; cdr3_nt: TGTGCCATCAGTAAATCGACCGGGGAGCTGTTTTTT; cdr3_aa: CAISKSTGELFF
clone_size: .; v_call: TRBV28; j_call: TRBJ1-1; d_call: TRBD1; cdr3_nt: TGTGCCAGCAGTAAAAGACAGGGGGCGGTTACTGAAGCTTTCTTT; cdr3_aa: CASSKRQGAVTEAFF
clone_size: .; v_call: TRBV30; j_call: TRBJ1-2; d_call: .; cdr3_nt: TGTGCCTGGAGCCCCCAAGCGCGACAGTACTATGGCTACACCTTC; cdr3_aa: CAWSPQARQYYGYTF
clone_size: once; v_call: TRBV7-2; j_call: TRBJ2-7; d_call: .; cdr3_nt: TGTGCCAGCAGCTTAGAATCCGGGGCCTACGAGCAGTACTTC; cdr3_aa: CASSLESGAYEQYF
clone_size: .; v_call: TRBV2; j_call: TRBJ1-5; d_call: TRBD1; cdr3_nt: TGTGCCAGCAGCCCGAGGACAGGGGGCAATCAGCCCCAGCATTTT; cdr3_aa: CASSPRTGGNQPQHF
clone_size: .; v_call: TRBV4-1; j_call: TRBJ1-4; d_call: .; cdr3_nt: TGCGCCAGCAGCCGGGGGGACGAAAAACTGTTTTTT; cdr3_aa: CASSRGDEKLFF
clone_size: .; v_call: TRBV28; j_call: TRBJ1-6; d_call: TRBD1; cdr3_nt: TGTGCCAGCAGTGGACAGGGACTTCCCCTCCACTTT; cdr3_aa: CASSGQGLPLHF